Listed below are T cell receptor beta chains from one sample, sequenced in a study of cytomegalovirus exposure and HLA in healthy donors. Libraries were prepared by immunoSEQ multiplex PCR; TCRdb keeps only in-frame clonotypes and omits some of them. The table includes roughly 130,000 clones, 65% to 75% detected once. Sequences were obtained from PBMCs. These receptor sequences come from a woman aged 45-60 years in good health and CMV-seropositive. Each CDR3 is given with its conserved first and last residue. D genes are given only for firm matches. For some rows the clone size is stated as once, few or many, or as a class when expanded; others skip it.

>TRBJ2-1|.|.|TRBV7-9
TGTGCCAGCAGCTTAATGCGGGGAGGTCAACGGAATGAGCAGTTCTTC
CASSLMRGGQRNEQFF
>TRBJ2-5|TRBD2|.|TRBV6-1
TGTGCCAGCAGTGGTAGCGGGGGGGCCTTTGAGACCCAGTACTTC
CASSGSGGAFETQYF
>TRBJ2-5|TRBD2|.|TRBV2
TGTGCCAGCAGTGCCACTAGCGGGGAAGAGACCCAGTACTTC
CASSATSGEETQYF
>TRBJ1-4|TRBD1|few|TRBV5-6
TGTGCCAGCAGCTGGGGGACAGGACAAGGAGAAAAACTGTTTTTT
CASSWGTGQGEKLFF
>TRBJ1-1|.|.|TRBV5-5
TGTGCCAGCAGCCCGGACAGTGTGAACACTGAAGCTTTCTTT
CASSPDSVNTEAFF
>TRBJ2-5|.|.|TRBV30
TGTGCCTGGAGGGGGCAGGCCGGCCCGTACTTC
CAWRGQAGPYF
>TRBJ1-2|.|once|TRBV29-1
TGCAGCGTTGGTCTTTCGGGGATAGGCTATGGCTGCACCTTC
CSVGLSGIGYGCTF
>TRBJ2-3|TRBD2|.|TRBV6-6
TGTGCCAGCAGGGAGACTAGCGGGGCTTTCACAGATACGCAGTATTTT
CASRETSGAFTDTQYF
>TRBJ1-4|TRBD1|.|TRBV5-1
TGCGCCAGCAGCATAGGGACAGGCCTTGAAAAACTGTTTTTT
CASSIGTGLEKLFF
>TRBJ2-3|TRBD1|.|TRBV2
TGTGCCAGCAGTCGGGACAGGCCTAGCACAGATACGCAGTATTTT
CASSRDRPSTDTQYF
>TRBJ1-6|.|once|TRBV13
TGTGGCAGCGCTTCCAGGGATGATTCACCCCTCCACTTT
CGSASRDDSPLHF
>TRBJ2-5|.|.|TRBV30
TGTGCCGGGACCTTACTACAAGAGACCCAGTACTTC
CAGTLLQETQYF
>TRBJ1-2|.|.|TRBV5-8
TGTGCCAGCAGCTTGATCAGGGGCATTGACTATGGCTACACCTTC
CASSLIRGIDYGYTF
>TRBJ1-3|TRBD1|.|TRBV9
TGTGCCAGCAGCCCCTGGGACAGCAACTCTGGAAACACCATATATTTT
CASSPWDSNSGNTIYF
>TRBJ2-1|TRBD1|.|TRBV13
TGTGCCAGCAGCGGGGCCGGGACAGGGGGATCCAGGGACCGATACAATGAGCAGTTCTTC
CASSGAGTGGSRDRYNEQFF
>TRBJ2-7|.|.|TRBV6-5
TGTGCCAGCACCGAGACAGGAACCTACGAGCAGTACTTC
CASTETGTYEQYF
>TRBJ1-5|.|.|TRBV20-1
TGCAGTGCTCCTTGTCAGCCCCAGCATTTT
CSAPCQPQHF
>TRBJ2-5|.|few|TRBV25-1
TGTGCCAGCAGTGCCCCGGGGTCGGAGACCCAGTACTTC
CASSAPGSETQYF
>TRBJ2-3|.|.|TRBV19
TGTGCCAGTAGTATATCCGGGTCAGGGAACACAGATACGCAGTATTTT
CASSISGSGNTDTQYF
>TRBJ2-7|.|.|TRBV25-1
TGTGCCAGCAGGGACAGCGGCCGCGAGCAGTACTTC
CASRDSGREQYF
>TRBJ2-5|.|.|TRBV6-5
TGTGCCAGCAGCCCCCCCGGCCGGAGAAGGGAGACCCAGTACTTC
CASSPPGRRRETQYF
>TRBJ2-2|TRBD1|.|TRBV6-1
TGTGCCTGCCGATCCGGGACAGGGGTAACCGGGGAGCTGTTTTTT
CACRSGTGVTGELFF
>TRBJ2-5|TRBD2|few|TRBV2
TGTGCCAGCAGTGCCGGGACTAGCGTCGAGACCCAGTACTTC
CASSAGTSVETQYF
>TRBJ2-3|TRBD1|.|TRBV18
TGTGCCAGCTCCTTGGGACAGGCTAGCACAGATACGCAGTATTTT
CASSLGQASTDTQYF
>TRBJ1-6|.|.|TRBV14
TGTGCCAGCAGCCAAGATCTAAGAGTTTCACCCCTCCACTTT
CASSQDLRVSPLHF
>TRBJ1-5|.|.|TRBV19
TGTGCCAGTAGTCCTCAAGGGGGTAATATCGGTCAGCCCCAGCATTTT
CASSPQGGNIGQPQHF
>TRBJ1-2|TRBD1|.|TRBV19
TGTGCCAGTAGTCTTCGACAGGGGGAGAGCTATGGCTACACCTTC
CASSLRQGESYGYTF
>TRBJ2-2|.|once|TRBV19
TGTGCCAGTTCACTAGCTAGGGCCGGGGAGCTGTTTTTT
CASSLARAGELFF
>TRBJ2-3|TRBD1|.|TRBV2
TGTGCCAGCAGTCAGGACAGGGGGACCACAGATACGCAGTATTTT
CASSQDRGTTDTQYF
>TRBJ1-3|.|few|TRBV6-6
TGTGCCAGCACCTCAGGGATCCCTGGAAACACCATATATTTT
CASTSGIPGNTIYF
>TRBJ1-4|TRBD1|.|TRBV7-2
TGTGCCAGCAGCACCCCGGGACAGCTTGAAAAACTGTTTTTT
CASSTPGQLEKLFF
>TRBJ2-2|TRBD1|once|TRBV5-6
TGTGCCAGCAGCACTCAGGGGGCGGGCACCGGGGAGCTGTTTTTT
CASSTQGAGTGELFF
>TRBJ2-1|TRBD1|.|TRBV10-3
TGTGCCATCAGTGGGGCCGGGACAGGGAATCGCAATGAGCAGTTCTTC
CAISGAGTGNRNEQFF
>TRBJ2-2|.|.|TRBV6-6
TGTGCCAGCGGGAGGACCGGGGAGCTGTTTTTT
CASGRTGELFF
>TRBJ2-3|.|.|TRBV7-6
TGTGCCAGCAGCTTAGTGGGGGGAGATACGCAGTATTTT
CASSLVGGDTQYF
>TRBJ2-7|TRBD1|.|TRBV6-6
TGTGCCAGCACTTCTCCAGGGGGTCTCTACGAGCAGTACTTC
CASTSPGGLYEQYF
>TRBJ1-5|.|.|TRBV19
TGTGCCAGTAGTATCCGGTGGAATCAGCCCCAGCATTTT
CASSIRWNQPQHF
>TRBJ2-2|TRBD2|few|TRBV11-3
TGTGCCAGCAGCCCCAGCGGGGGGAACACCGGGGAGCTGTTTTTT
CASSPSGGNTGELFF
>TRBJ2-5|TRBD1|.|TRBV5-1
TGCGCCAGCAGCCCCCTAGGGACAGCCCCACAAGAGACCCAGTACTTC
CASSPLGTAPQETQYF
>TRBJ2-5|TRBD1|.|TRBV9
TGTCCCAGCAGCGAACTGACAGGGCTTGGGGAGACCCAGTACTTC
CPSSELTGLGETQYF